These 18 T cell receptor beta chains came from one sample sequenced in a study of T cells after yellow fever vaccination (dated by TCRdb to between 2017 and 2020). The treatment or condition label on this specimen signifies: live attenuated yellow fever vaccine strain. Library method: 5' RACE. Data came from an Illumina NovaSeq 6000. The public sequencing data were trimmed at Q25 with fastp and processed into clonotypes with MiXCR by TCRdb, which kept only in-frame beta chains. CDR3 protein sequences are deduplicated, and each keeps its most common genes and DNA. This sample has about 130,000 distinct CDR3 sequences in its table, and roughly 8.2% of those were observed once. The ten largest make up 40% of the sample. The source material was CD8+ T cells sorted from PBMCs, sampled on the day of the yellow fever booster vaccination. These receptors came from a man aged 18-30 years who received the YFV17D yellow fever vaccine.

This clonotype ranks as medium-sized. The genes are TRBV5-6 and TRBJ2-3, with D possibly TRBD2 on 5 matching bases. With 1 base removed from V and 5 bases from J, the gap between germline ends came to 17 bases. The CDR3 contains 16 residues. Germline CDR1 reads SGHDT; CDR2 reads YYEEEE. Written as DNA, the CDR3 is TGTGCCAGCAGCTTGACGGACGGGAACCGAGTAGATACGCAGTATTTT. Translating it yields CASSLTDGNRVDTQYF.

The chain employs TRBV6-5 and TRBJ1-1; D uncertain. The CDR3 runs to 17 residues. The V end lost 2 bases, the J end lost 1 base, and 17 bases lay between the germline ends. CDR1 is MNHEY and CDR2 is SVGAGI in the germline V gene. The CDR3 DNA reads TGTGCCAGCAGTTACACCCCTTCGGGAGAAGGGAACACTGAAGCTTTCTTT. Protein sequence: CASSYTPSGEGNTEAFF.

This clonotype was seen a handful of times. The V gene is TRBV12-3 or TRBV12-4, the J gene TRBJ2-7; D perhaps matches TRBD1 (5 bases). The CDR3 loop spans 14 amino acids. Deletions cut 3 bases from V and 0 bases from J, with 9 bases between. In DNA form, the CDR3 reads TGTGCCAGCAGTTTCCTAGGGGCCTCCTACGAGCAGTACTTC. As protein: CASSFLGASYEQYF.

This sequence joins TRBV12-3 or TRBV12-4 and TRBJ2-2; D gene ambiguous. This CDR3 spans 17 amino acids. Trimming stripped 3 bases from V and 2 bases from J, with 16 bases between. The CDR3 reads CASSLPRGYANTGELFF. The CDR3 coding sequence is TGTGCCAGCAGTTTGCCTAGAGGTTACGCTAACACCGGGGAGCTGTTTTTT.

This clonotype was counted a few times. This chain links TRBV4-1 with TRBJ1-2; unclear D gene. The ends were cut back, 0 bases at V and 4 bases at J, with 15 bases in the middle. From germline, CDR1 is MGHRA and CDR2 YSYEKL. The CDR3 is 16 residues long. Here the CDR3 reads CASSQEVADGGYGYTF. The DNA of the CDR3 is TGCGCCAGCAGCCAAGAGGTAGCGGACGGTGGCTATGGCTACACCTTC.

This clonotype was found many times. V is TRBV29-1 and J is TRBJ1-1; perhaps TRBD1 as D (5 bases). The CDR3 is 15 amino acids. Looked up from germline, CDR1 is SQVTM and CDR2 is ANQGSEA. V was cut by 4 bases and J by 0 bases, with 15 bases left in between. The CDR3 nucleotides are TGCAGCGTTGCAGGGTTAAGGGCGATGAACACTGAAGCTTTCTTT. Protein sequence: CSVAGLRAMNTEAFF. The entire variable domain, with the rest obtained from reference TRBV29-1 and TRBJ1-1, is as follows: SAVISQKPSRDICQRGTSLTIQCQVDSQVTMMFWYRQQPGQSLTLIATANQGSEATYESGFVIDKFPISRPNLTFSTLTVSNMSPEDSSIYLCSVAGLRAMNTEAFFGQGTRLTVV.

The J gene is TRBJ2-1, the V gene TRBV6-1, with TRBD2 matching over 8 bases. There are 14 residues in the CDR3. CDR1 is MNHNS and CDR2 is SASEGT in the germline V gene. The V and J ends lost 11 bases and 5 bases, in that order; junction bases with no gene match: 11. In DNA, the CDR3 is TGTGCCTATGGGCAGCGGGGGAAAAACAATGAGCAGTTCTTC. This codes for CAYGQRGKNNEQFF.

About this clonotype itself: A much larger clone lies a single base off, so this may be a read error. The V and J genes are TRBV12-5 and TRBJ2-3; 12 bases line up with TRBD2. V lost 5 bases, J lost 4 bases, and 10 bases stayed unmatched. This CDR3 is built from 17 residues. Germline V gives CDR1 LGHNT, CDR2 FRNRAP. CDR3 DNA: TGTGCTAGTGGTCCAAGACTAGCGGGGGATCTCTCAGATACGCAGTATTTT. Protein product: CASGPRLAGDLSDTQYF.

The CDR3 coding sequence is TGCGCCAGCAGCGGTGAGATGGCCAAAAACATTCAGTACTTC. This gives the protein CASSGEMAKNIQYF. V usage is TRBV4-1 and J usage is TRBJ2-4; D is undetermined. The CDR3 sequence is 14 residues long. CDR1 and CDR2 from the germline V gene are MGHRA and YSYEKL. V was trimmed by 5 bases and J by 1 base, leaving 9 bases between them.

The chain has TRBV6-5 and TRBJ2-2; TRBD1 matches at 8 bases. This CDR3 comprises 16 residues. Germline assignment: CDR1 MNHEY and CDR2 SVGAGI. Germline trimming cut 2 bases from V and 1 base from J; bases unmatched to any gene: 3. CDR3 in amino acids: CASSYPGTGNTGELFF. DNA of the CDR3: TGTGCCAGCAGTTACCCAGGGACAGGGAACACCGGGGAGCTGTTTTTT.

This clonotype was counted a few times. The gene calls are TRBV5-1 and TRBJ2-4; D might be TRBD1 or TRBD2, each matching 5 bases. V lost 3 bases and J lost 2, with 12 bases in between. The germline gives CDR1 SGHRS, CDR2 YFSETQ. The length of the CDR3 is 15 residues. CDR3 DNA sequence: TGCGCCAGCAGCTGGGACCCCTCTCCCAAAAACATTCAGTACTTC. Translation gives CASSWDPSPKNIQYF.

This clonotype occurred many times. The chain couples TRBV27 to TRBJ2-1; the match to TRBD2 covers 9 bases. CDR1 and CDR2 (germline): MNHEY, SMNVEV (reference sequence). V was clipped by 2 bases and J by 8 bases; unmatched bases: 7. The CDR3 loop spans 15 amino acids. CDR3 bases: TGTGCCAGCAGTTTAGCGGGGGGGCCTACATATGAGCAGTTCTTC. This codes for CASSLAGGPTYEQFF.

The chain couples TRBV19 to TRBJ2-1; D is undetermined. The CDR3 contains 14 residues. V was cut by 7 bases and J by 2 bases, with 12 bases left in between. Germline CDR1 reads LNHDA; CDR2 reads SQIVND (reference sequence). In DNA form, the CDR3 reads TGTGCCAGTACCATTACCGGTGCCTACAATGAGCAGTTCTTC. Its translation is CASTITGAYNEQFF.

This clonotype has just a few counts. The rearrangement uses TRBV12-3 or TRBV12-4 and TRBJ2-7; TRBD2 agrees at 7 bases. This CDR3 is 13 amino acids long. J gave up 6 bases and V 6 bases, and 8 bases lay outside the gene matches. The CDR3 spells CASSRSGEGEQYV. CDR3 nucleotide sequence: TGTGCCAGCAGCCGTTCGGGGGAGGGCGAGCAGTACGTC.

This clonotype has more than one count but fewer than ten. The chain recombines TRBV6-6 with TRBJ1-2; D unclear. Trimming pared 2 bases from V and 6 bases from J, leaving 16 bases between. The CDR3 length is 15 residues. CDR1 MNHNY and CDR2 SVGAGI come from the germline V gene (reference sequence). CDR3 residues: CASSYEELARDGYTF. In DNA, the CDR3 is TGTGCCAGCAGTTACGAAGAGCTGGCCCGGGATGGCTACACCTTC.

CDR3 bases: TGCGCCAGCAGCCAAGACGACAGGGTGCATCAGCCCCAGCATTTT. Translated: CASSQDDRVHQPQHF. The chain recombines TRBV4-1 with TRBJ1-5, with TRBD1 matching over 7 bases. This CDR3 region has 15 residues. CDR1 is MGHRA, CDR2 YSYEKL, per germline. The V segment lost 0 bases and the J segment 5 bases; nucleotides outside the gene matches: 4.

This clonotype was recorded at least ten times. This chain joins TRBV5-6 and TRBJ2-7, with D possibly matching TRBD2 (5 bases). The CDR3 has 14 amino acids. The germline CDR1 and CDR2 sequences are SGHDT and YYEEEE. Between the trimmed V and J ends, which lost 0 bases and 4 bases, there was a span of 11 bases. This chain's CDR3 is CASSLAGRDYEQYF. CDR3 bases: TGTGCCAGCAGCTTGGCCGGTCGGGATTACGAGCAGTACTTC.

Many counts were recorded for this clonotype. V is TRBV4-1 and J is TRBJ2-5; 8 bases are shared with TRBD2. The CDR3 contains 15 residues. Looked up from germline, CDR1 is MGHRA and CDR2 is YSYEKL. V dropped 7 bases and J dropped 5; count of bases not matched to a gene: 12. In nucleotides, the CDR3 is TGCGCCAGCACACACGGGACTAGAGGTGGGGAGACCCAGTACTTC. Protein: CASTHGTRGGETQYF.